This T cell receptor beta chain comes out of a study of regulatory and conventional T cells in RAG deficiency. The data were produced by immunoSEQ multiplex PCR, yet TCRdb's version contains in-frame clones alone and is incomplete. This sample has 8,000 to 10,000 clones; around 96% occur once, and the top ten carry roughly 1.4%. Conventional CD4+ T cells were sorted from blood as CD25-low CD127-high cells. Remarks on this clone: Antigen unknown. The same CDR3 can be traced to other DNA sequences in this sample.

The CDR3 covers 16 residues. Germline V gives CDR1 MGHRA, CDR2 YSYEKL. Trimming removed 1 base from V and 0 bases from J, with 12 bases in between. General study results and limits: Shorter CDR3s in all patient subsets; >75% Treg-Tconv overlap in Omenn. In Omenn syndrome, sorted "Tregs" may be peripherally activated cells. Omenn syndrome and CID/AS patients had around 100-fold fewer unique Treg TCR beta sequences, versus about 10-fold elsewhere.

Material for sequencing was CD4+ effector T cells sorted from blood. This receptor was obtained from a human donor with RAG deficiency presenting as severe combined immunodeficiency. J is TRBJ1-1 and V is TRBV4-1, with a weak D call TRBD1 (6 bases). As DNA, the CDR3 is TGCGCCAGCAGCCAAGTAGGGGGGTTCATGAACACTGAAGCTTTCTTT. Amino acids: CASSQVGGFMNTEAFF.